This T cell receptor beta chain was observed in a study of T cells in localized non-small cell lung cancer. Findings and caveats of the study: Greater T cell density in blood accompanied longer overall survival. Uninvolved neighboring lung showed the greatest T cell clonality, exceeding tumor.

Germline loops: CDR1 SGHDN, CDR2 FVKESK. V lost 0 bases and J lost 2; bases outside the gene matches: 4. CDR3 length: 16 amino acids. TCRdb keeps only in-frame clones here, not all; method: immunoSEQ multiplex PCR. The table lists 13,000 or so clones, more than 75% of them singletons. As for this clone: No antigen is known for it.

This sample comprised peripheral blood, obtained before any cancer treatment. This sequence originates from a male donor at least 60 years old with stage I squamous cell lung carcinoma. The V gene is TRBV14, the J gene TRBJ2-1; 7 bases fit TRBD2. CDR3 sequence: CASSQDGGSAYNEQFF. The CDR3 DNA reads TGTGCCAGCAGCCAAGATGGCGGGAGCGCCTACAATGAGCAGTTCTTC. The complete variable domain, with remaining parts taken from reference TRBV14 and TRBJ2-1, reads EAGVTQFPSHSVIEKGQTVTLRCDPISGHDNLYWYRRVMGKEIKFLLHFVKESKQDESGMPNNRFLAERTGGTYSTLKVQPAELEDSGVYFCASSQDGGSAYNEQFFGPGTRLTVL.